These 16 T cell receptor beta chains share one sample of origin, sequenced in a study of shared clonotypes between healthy human individuals. Only in-frame clones appear in the TCRdb table, and some are missing; sequencing was by immunoSEQ multiplex PCR. This table holds 1,500,000 or so clones, roughly 98.5% found once. Sequencing input: naive CD4+ T cells sorted from blood. Subset given: CD45RA+ positively selected. All receptors derive from a man younger than 45 in good health.

Remarks on this clone: A read error may account for a junction end that differs from germline. This chain connects TRBV29-1 to TRBJ2-1; TRBD2 matches 8 bases. CDR3 length: 14 residues. Germline values: CDR1 SQVTM, CDR2 ANQGSEA. In DNA form, the CDR3 reads TGCAGAGTTGGGGGCGGGAGGTCGGTAAATGAGCAGTTCTTC. It encodes CRVGGGRSVNEQFF.

J is TRBJ1-4 and V is TRBV28; D ambiguous. The V gene lost 8 bases and the J gene lost 5 bases, with 15 bases spanning the gap. This CDR3 is 14 amino acids long. The germline gives CDR1 MDHEN, CDR2 SYDVKM. CDR3 bases: TGTGCCAGCGTCACGCACAGTGCCAATGAAAAACTGTTTTTT. This encodes CASVTHSANEKLFF.

The chain links TRBV18 to TRBJ1-1; D might be TRBD1 (6 bases). V shed 1 base and J shed 0 bases, with 15 bases lying between them. CDR1 KGHSH and CDR2 LQKENI come from the germline V gene. The CDR3 totals 17 residues. The CDR3 DNA reads as TGTGCCAGCTCACCACTAGGGGGGGCCCCATTGAACACTGAAGCTTTCTTT. It encodes CASSPLGGAPLNTEAFF.

This clone was recorded only once. The V gene is TRBV7-2, the J gene TRBJ1-1, with a tentative D call TRBD1 (6 bases). Germline lookup yields CDR1 SGHTA and CDR2 FQGNSA. The V and J ends lost 2 bases and 1 base respectively, with 11 bases between them. There are 15 residues in the CDR3. DNA for the CDR3: TGTGCCAGCAGCTTACGAGGGGACAAGAACACTGAAGCTTTCTTT. Its translation is CASSLRGDKNTEAFF.

The chain recombines TRBV5-6 with TRBJ1-1; D is undetermined. Per the germline V gene, CDR1 is SGHDT and CDR2 is YYEEEE. The CDR3 runs to 12 residues. V gave up 2 bases and J gave up 7 bases, with 9 bases separating them. In nucleotides, the CDR3 is TGTGCCAGCAGCTTTCGTAGTGGTGAAGCTTTCTTT. Encoded protein: CASSFRSGEAFF.

For this clone: The identical CDR3 is also encoded by other nucleotide sequences in the sample. The CDR3 DNA reads TGTGCCAGCTCACCACGGACAGGCGGGGAAGAGACCCAGTACTTC. Protein: CASSPRTGGEETQYF. The V gene is TRBV18, the J gene TRBJ2-5; the D gene is possibly TRBD1 (7 bases). The CDR3 extends over 15 amino acids. Germline CDR1 is KGHSH and CDR2 is LQKENI. Trimming removed 1 base at V and 3 bases at J, with 12 bases between.

The V and J genes are TRBV5-1 and TRBJ2-6; possibly TRBD1 for D (5 bases). CDR3 length: 15 residues. Trimming took 7 bases from V and 0 from J, leaving 11 bases between them. Germline V gene lookup returns CDR1 SGHRS and CDR2 YFSETQ. CDR3 amino acids: CASGTGSSGANVLTF. The CDR3 bases are TGCGCCAGCGGTACAGGAAGCTCTGGGGCCAACGTCCTGACTTTC.

This clone showed up just a few times. The V and J genes are TRBV18 and TRBJ2-7, with D tentatively TRBD1 (5 bases). Germline lookup yields CDR1 KGHSH and CDR2 LQKENI. This CDR3 contains 13 residues. V gave up 3 bases and J gave up 2 bases, with 8 bases separating them. CDR3 nucleotides: TGTGCCAGCTCACCGACAGCTCCCTACGAGCAGTACTTC. Translating gives CASSPTAPYEQYF.

The J gene is TRBJ1-2, the V gene TRBV14, with a tentative D call TRBD1 (5 bases). Germline V lookup: CDR1 SGHDN, CDR2 FVKESK. The CDR3 totals 14 residues. V lost 1 base and J lost 8, with 14 bases in between. DNA for the CDR3: TGTGCCAGCAGCCAAGCAGGGAGGCGAAAGGGCTACACCTTC. Protein: CASSQAGRRKGYTF.

The rearrangement joins TRBV28 to TRBJ1-1; D is unclear. Germline-derived CDR1 and CDR2 are MDHEN and SYDVKM. This CDR3 comprises 13 residues. V was cut by 3 bases and J by 4 bases, with 9 bases left in between. CDR3 loop: CASSLRVGTEAFF. The CDR3 DNA reads TGTGCCAGCAGTTTGCGGGTGGGCACTGAAGCTTTCTTT.

The rearrangement joins TRBV6-5 to TRBJ2-1, with a weak D call TRBD2 (6 bases). V dropped 6 bases and J dropped 15 bases, with 18 bases sitting between them. CDR3 length: 12 residues. Germline CDR1 is MNHEY and CDR2 is SVGAGI. As DNA, the CDR3 is TGTGCCAGCAGCCGCCGGGGGAGGTTTTGGTTCTTC. Protein product: CASSRRGRFWFF.

J is TRBJ1-4 and V is TRBV18; D ambiguous. CDR1 and CDR2 (germline): KGHSH, LQKENI. CDR3 length: 19 residues. V was pared by 0 bases and J by 0 bases, with 17 bases between. The CDR3, as DNA: TGTGCCAGCTCACCACCCTTGGGAGGTTACGCGGCAACTAATGAAAAACTGTTTTTT. Amino acids: CASSPPLGGYAATNEKLFF.

This clone appeared once. Other DNA sequences in the sample encode the same CDR3. The rearrangement joins TRBV28 to TRBJ2-1; possibly TRBD1 or TRBD2 for D (5 bases each). V lost 5 bases and J lost 4, with 12 bases in between. The CDR3 is made up of 14 amino acids. Germline CDR1 is MDHEN and CDR2 is SYDVKM. This CDR3 reads CASSPPGRYNEQFF. The CDR3 coding sequence is TGTGCCAGCAGTCCTCCGGGGCGGTACAATGAGCAGTTCTTC.

A remark on this clone: The identical CDR3 is also encoded by other nucleotide sequences in the sample. The V gene is TRBV6-6, the J gene TRBJ2-1, with 7 bases identical to TRBD2. The CDR3 runs 13 residues. Trimming took 6 bases from V and 2 from J; bases not matched to a gene: 1. Germline V gene sequence: CDR1 MNHNY, CDR2 SVGAGI (reference sequence). The CDR3 protein is CASSTSAYNEQFF. The CDR3 region has the DNA TGTGCCAGCAGCACTAGCGCCTACAATGAGCAGTTCTTC.

This clone was recorded once. In DNA, the CDR3 is TGCGCCAGCAGCCACCTCTTACGACAGGATGAAGCTTTCTTT. Its translation is CASSHLLRQDEAFF. The J gene is TRBJ1-1, the V gene TRBV4-1; weak D call: TRBD1 (6 bases). Trimming stripped 3 bases from V and 7 bases from J, with 15 bases between. The CDR3 has 14 amino acids. Germline V gives CDR1 MGHRA, CDR2 YSYEKL.

The rearrangement uses TRBV29-1 and TRBJ2-7; no firm D call. The CDR3 spans 12 residues. V lost 6 bases to trimming and J lost 3 bases, with 12 bases between them. CDR1 is SQVTM, CDR2 ANQGSEA, per germline. The CDR3 nucleotides read TGCAGCGTAGGTGGACCGGACTACGAGCAGTACTTC. It translates to CSVGGPDYEQYF.